These 12 T cell receptor beta chains were all obtained from the same sample, sequenced in a study of T cell changes during pregnancy in multiple sclerosis. Libraries were prepared by immunoSEQ multiplex PCR; TCRdb keeps only in-frame clonotypes and omits some of them. The table shows around 71,000 clones, with around nine tenths occurring only once. The specimen comprised peripheral blood, sampled in the third trimester of pregnancy. The receptor source for this set is a female donor with multiple sclerosis, enrolled in a pregnancy study.

Only one count was recorded for this clone. This chain uses TRBV29-1 with TRBJ1-1; no clear D gene. Per germline, CDR1 SQVTM and CDR2 ANQGSEA. Trimming took off 5 bases at V and 0 bases at J, with 19 bases between the two ends. There are 16 residues in the CDR3. DNA for the CDR3: TGCAGCGTTAAAAAGGAGGGAGGGAGGATGAACACTGAAGCTTTCTTT. This codes for CSVKKEGGRMNTEAFF.

The chain links TRBV19 to TRBJ1-4; no firm D call. The germline V gene encodes CDR1 LNHDA and CDR2 SQIVND (reference sequence). Trimming shortened V by 4 bases and J by 4 bases, and 13 bases separated the two germline ends. This CDR3 spans 15 amino acids. CDR3 loop: CASSTPKSNNEKLFF. CDR3 in DNA: TGTGCCAGTAGTACGCCAAAGAGCAATAATGAAAAACTGTTTTTT. The full variable domain, with the rest looked up from reference TRBV19 and TRBJ1-4, is DGGITQSPKYLFRKEGQNVTLSCEQNLNHDAMYWYRQDPGQGLRLIYYSQIVNDFQKGDIAEGYSVSREKKESFPLTVTSAQKNPTAFYLCASSTPKSNNEKLFFGSGTQLSVL.

The chain uses TRBV5-6 and TRBJ2-3, with 12 bases identical to TRBD2. CDR3 length: 16 residues. V shed 4 bases, J shed 4 bases, and the junction held 7 bases outside the gene matches. The V gene's germline CDR1 is SGHDT and CDR2 YYEEEE. The CDR3: CASSLRTSGTSDTQYF. The CDR3 DNA reads TGTGCCAGCAGCCTGAGGACTAGCGGGACATCAGATACGCAGTATTTT.

V is TRBV29-1 and J is TRBJ2-2, with 11 bases matching TRBD2. CDR1 and CDR2 from the germline V gene are SQVTM and ANQGSEA. The CDR3 loop spans 15 amino acids. J was trimmed by 3 bases and V by 4 bases; bases with no gene match: 4. This chain's CDR3 is CSVVLAGGYTGELFF. The CDR3 DNA follows: TGCAGCGTTGTCCTAGCGGGAGGCTACACCGGGGAGCTGTTTTTT.

In nucleotides, the CDR3 is TGTGCCAGCTCACCTGGACAGCTCAGCACAGATACGCAGTATTTT. It codes for CASSPGQLSTDTQYF. The chain recombines TRBV18 with TRBJ2-3; TRBD1 is a possible D gene (6 bases). The ends were cut back, 3 bases at V and 0 bases at J, with 10 bases in the middle. CDR3 length: 15 residues. Per the germline V gene, CDR1 is KGHSH and CDR2 is LQKENI.

CDR3 amino acids: CASSLPTGEKDDEQYF. CDR3 nucleotides: TGTGCCAGCAGCTTACCGACAGGGGAGAAAGATGACGAGCAGTACTTC. V usage is TRBV7-9 and J usage is TRBJ2-7, with 8 bases matching TRBD1. CDR1 is SEHNR and CDR2 is FQNEAQ in the germline V gene (reference sequence). There are 16 residues in the CDR3. The V and J ends lost 2 bases and 5 bases, in that order; junction bases with no gene match: 11.

The chain employs TRBV9 and TRBJ2-3, with D maybe TRBD2 (6 bases). Deletions cut 0 bases from V and 6 bases from J, with 20 bases between. The CDR3 is 17 amino acids. Germline-derived CDR1 and CDR2 are SGDLS and YYNGEE. The CDR3 nucleotides are TGTGCCAGCAGCGTAGAAGGTATAGCGGAACCGGAGGATACGCAGTATTTT. Translation: CASSVEGIAEPEDTQYF.

The J gene is TRBJ2-5, the V gene TRBV4-2; D call uncertain. CDR3 length: 14 amino acids. Germline V gene lookup returns CDR1 LGHNA and CDR2 YNFKEQ. V lost 1 base, J lost 3 bases, and 9 bases lay in between. CDR3 in amino acids: CASSQVAVEETQYF. The CDR3 DNA is TGTGCCAGCAGCCAAGTCGCGGTAGAAGAGACCCAGTACTTC.

The V and J genes are TRBV25-1 and TRBJ2-1; D remains unclear. Germline values: CDR1 MGHDK, CDR2 SYGVNS. V lost 4 bases and J lost 0, with 7 bases in between. The length of the CDR3 is 14 residues. The CDR3, as DNA: TGTGCCAGCAGTGCACGGAGCTCCTACAATGAGCAGTTCTTC. Protein sequence: CASSARSSYNEQFF.

The chain carries TRBV7-3 and TRBJ2-1; 7 nucleotides align to TRBD2. This CDR3 is built from 14 residues. Germline CDR1 is SGHTA and CDR2 is FQGTGA. V lost 7 bases to trimming and J lost 6 bases; unmatched junction nucleotides: 9. The CDR3 spells CASKRLAASNEQFF. In nucleotides, the CDR3 is TGTGCCAGCAAACGACTAGCTGCCTCCAATGAGCAGTTCTTC.

This chain connects TRBV6-6 to TRBJ2-3; TRBD2 matches at 7 bases. The ends lost 0 bases at V and 3 bases at J; junction bases unmatched: 6. CDR1 and CDR2 (germline): MNHNY, SVGAGI (reference sequence). This CDR3 is built from 16 residues. The CDR3 spells CASSYSSGLDTDTQYF. CDR3 nucleotides: TGTGCCAGCAGTTACTCCAGTGGACTAGATACAGATACGCAGTATTTT.

The CDR3 sequence: CAISVQQGGTEAFF. CDR3 coding DNA: TGTGCCATCAGCGTTCAACAGGGGGGGACTGAAGCTTTCTTT. The chain employs TRBV10-3 and TRBJ1-1; 8 bases map to TRBD1. V lost 6 bases and J lost 5; bases outside the gene matches: 8. The CDR3 consists of 14 residues. Germline V gives CDR1 ENHRY, CDR2 SYGVKD.